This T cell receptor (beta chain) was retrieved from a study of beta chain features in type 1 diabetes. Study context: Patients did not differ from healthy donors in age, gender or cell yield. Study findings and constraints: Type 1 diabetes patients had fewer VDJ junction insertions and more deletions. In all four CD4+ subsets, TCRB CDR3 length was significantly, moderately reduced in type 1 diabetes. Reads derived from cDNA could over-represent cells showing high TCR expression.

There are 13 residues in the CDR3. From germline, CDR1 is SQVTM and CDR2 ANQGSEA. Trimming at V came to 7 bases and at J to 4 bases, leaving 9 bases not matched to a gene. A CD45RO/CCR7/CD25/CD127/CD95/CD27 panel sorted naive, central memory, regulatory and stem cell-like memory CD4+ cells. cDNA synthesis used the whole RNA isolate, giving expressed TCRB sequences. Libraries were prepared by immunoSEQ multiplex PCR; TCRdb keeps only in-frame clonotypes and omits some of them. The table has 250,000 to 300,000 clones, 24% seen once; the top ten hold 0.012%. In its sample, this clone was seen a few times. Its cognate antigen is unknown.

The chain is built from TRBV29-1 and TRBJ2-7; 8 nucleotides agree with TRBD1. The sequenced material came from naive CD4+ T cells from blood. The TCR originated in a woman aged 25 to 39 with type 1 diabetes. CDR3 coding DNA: TGCAGCGCCGCAGACAGGGGACCTTACGAGCAGTACTTC. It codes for CSAADRGPYEQYF.